This T cell receptor beta chain is from a study of shared clonotypes between healthy human individuals. The data were produced by immunoSEQ multiplex PCR, yet TCRdb's version contains in-frame clones alone and is incomplete. This table has 2 million to 2.5 million clones, around 92% appearing once. CDR1 is MNHEY, CDR2 SVGAGI, per germline. V lost 6 bases to trimming and J lost 0 bases, with 11 bases between them. The length of the CDR3 is 14 residues. This clonotype was obtained from a man between 18 and 29 years old in good health. Some clones in this sample may be carry-over from other donors' samples. The chain has TRBV6-5 and TRBJ2-5; TRBD2 is a possible D gene (6 bases). Sequencing was performed on naive CD4+ T cells from PBMCs. Subset in this sample: CD45RA+ positively selected. The CDR3 spells CASRRSGNQETQYF. CDR3 in DNA: TGTGCCAGCAGACGTAGCGGAAACCAAGAGACCCAGTACTTC.